This T cell receptor beta chain was sequenced for a study of blood T cell repertoires in COVID-19. Study-wide background: Acute and convalescent COVID-19 samples came from the United States, Italy and Spain. T cells, B-cell-depleted T cells, or PBMCs provided the cDNA or gDNA that served as material.

Enrolled through a virtual design, the participants were between roughly 18 and 90 years of age and came from 24 US areas. Participant-given clinical history determined each cohort assignment. TCRdb's copy holds only in-frame clones and misses some; the assay was immunoSEQ multiplex PCR. This sample has under 200,000 clones, with 82% found just once. This clone was counted once. The ends were cut back, 7 bases at V and 4 bases at J, with 11 bases in the middle. Germline V gene data show CDR1 as SGHTA and CDR2 as FQGNSA. The CDR3 runs 13 residues. Sequencing input: PBMCs or T cells enriched from blood (not recorded which). This sequence joins TRBV7-2 and TRBJ2-1; possible D gene TRBD1, 5 bases. The source is a woman aged 55-75 years with acute COVID-19. The CDR3 loop is CASTRYRYNEQFF. The CDR3 DNA follows: TGTGCCAGCACCCGATACAGGTACAATGAGCAGTTCTTC.